The clone carrying this T cell receptor beta chain has a handful of counts. This CDR3 region has 14 residues. Germline V CDR1 and CDR2: MNHNY, SVGAGI (reference sequence). V lost 3 bases and J lost 0, with 6 bases in between. The data originate from a study of human T cells and chemical hapten exposure. This sample's time point: patch test 1, 2 weeks after DPC sensitization. The treatment was: therapeutic diphenylcyclopropenone sensitization with weekly scalp DPC. TCRdb used MiXCR to reprocess the RACE reads, holding one entry per CDR3 protein. The sample includes approximately 79,000 distinct CDR3 sequences, about a tenth of them seen just once.

This clonotype was sampled from a woman aged 45-59 years with alopecia areata. Some clones in this sample may be carry-over from other donors' samples. The sample consisted of whole blood, taken in connection with sensitization to the hapten diphenylcyclopropenone (DPC). J is TRBJ1-3 and V is TRBV6-6; no clear D gene. The CDR3 bases are TGTGCCAGCAGTTATACCAGCTCTGGAAACACCATATATTTT. Protein sequence: CASSYTSSGNTIYF.